Detailed here is one T cell receptor beta chain. The germline gives CDR1 SGHRS, CDR2 YFSETQ. Trimming cost V 0 bases and J 6 bases, with 15 bases left between them. This CDR3 has 15 residues. Depth targeted 1 in 200,000 to 1 in 1 million T cells, averaging around 9.5x coverage per clonotype. Assay used: immunoSEQ multiplex PCR; TCRdb lists only in-frame clones, some missing. The sample lists a few hundred thousand clones; 67% were seen once. The data belong to a study of cytotoxic CD8 clonotypes in ibrutinib-treated CLL. The clonotype originates from a human donor with chronic lymphocytic leukemia. V is TRBV5-1 and J is TRBJ1-2; maybe TRBD1 (6 bases). The sequencing here drew on PBMCs, taken after 36 months of ibrutinib treatment. DNA for the CDR3: TGCGCCAGCAGCTTGGCCTTACAGGGTAGGAATGGCTACACCTTC. Translated, it gives CASSLALQGRNGYTF.